Sequencing of this T cell receptor (beta chain) was carried out in a study of T-cell reconstitution after alpha-beta-depleted transplantation in children. Library preparation (for TCRbeta) was performed with unique molecular identifiers. TCRdb used MiXCR to reprocess the PCR reads, holding one entry per CDR3 protein. The sample lists almost 250,000 distinct CDR3 sequences, more than 20% seen once, with 2.6% in the top ten. The CDR3 covers 17 residues. Germline CDR1 SSHAT, CDR2 FNYEAQ (reference sequence). V was shortened by 8 bases and J by 1 base, with 22 bases between the two germline ends. This chain uses TRBV7-7 with TRBJ2-3, with D perhaps matching TRBD2 (5 bases). The clonotype originates from a girl aged 2-10 years with Fanconi anemia, due to receive a stem cell transplant. This specimen consisted of PBMCs, obtained before TCRalphabeta/CD19-depleted stem cell transplant. DNA for the CDR3: TGTGCCAGCCCCCTAGGGAACGGGGTATCTGGCACAGATACGCAGTATTTT. Its protein is CASPLGNGVSGTDTQYF.